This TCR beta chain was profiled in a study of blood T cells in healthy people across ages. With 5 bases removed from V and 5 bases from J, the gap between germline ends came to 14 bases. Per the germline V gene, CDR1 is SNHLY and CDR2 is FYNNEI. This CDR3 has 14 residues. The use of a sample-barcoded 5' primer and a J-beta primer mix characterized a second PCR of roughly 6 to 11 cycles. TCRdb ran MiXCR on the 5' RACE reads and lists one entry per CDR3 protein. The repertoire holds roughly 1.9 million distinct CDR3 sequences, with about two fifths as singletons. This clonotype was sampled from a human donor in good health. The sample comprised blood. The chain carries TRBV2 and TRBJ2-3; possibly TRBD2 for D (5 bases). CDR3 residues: CASSPEEAGDTQYF. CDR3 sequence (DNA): TGTGCCAGCAGTCCCGAGGAGGCAGGAGATACGCAGTATTTT. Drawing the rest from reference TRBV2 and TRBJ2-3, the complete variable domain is EPEVTQTPSHQVTQMGQEVILRCVPISNHLYFYWYRQILGQKVEFLVSFYNNEISEKSEIFDDQFSVERPDGSNFTLKIRSTKLEDSAMYFCASSPEEAGDTQYFGPGTRLTVL.